This is a list of T cell receptor beta chains from one sample in a study of identical twins. TCRdb re-called the 5' RACE reads through MiXCR, storing one row per CDR3 protein. This sample has 570,000 or so distinct CDR3 sequences, with 9.6% found just once. These data also featured in a second study, about yellow fever vaccine responses in identical twins.

The sample taken for sequencing was PBMCs. These receptors all stem from a woman between 18 and 29 years old in good health. Each CDR3 is given with its conserved first and last residue. The order of the fields is clone size, V gene, J gene, D gene, CDR3 DNA, CDR3 protein. The D gene is left open where the match is weak. Rows may omit the clone size; those that give it use once, few, many or a size class.

.,TRBV12-3/TRBV12-4,TRBJ2-1,.,TGTGCCAGCAGGTCACCGGAACTGCAGTTCTTC,CASRSPELQFF
few,TRBV4-2,TRBJ2-5,.,TGTGCCAGCAGCCAAGCACAGTACCGCCAAGAGACCCAGTACTTC,CASSQAQYRQETQYF
.,TRBV4-1,TRBJ2-3,.,TGCGCCAGCAGCCAAGAGCCAGCGGCGAGCACAGATACGCAGTATTTT,CASSQEPAASTDTQYF
few,TRBV20-1,TRBJ2-5,.,TGCAGTGCTAGACCCTCAGGTGGGGTGGAGACCCAGTACTTC,CSARPSGGVETQYF
.,TRBV5-1,TRBJ2-7,TRBD2,TGCGCCAGCAGCCTGGGGACTAGCGGGCCGTCCTTGTACGAGCAGTACTTC,CASSLGTSGPSLYEQYF
.,TRBV4-2,TRBJ2-1,TRBD1,TGTGCCAGCAGCCAAGTAGACAGGGCGGGCAATGAGCAGTTCTTC,CASSQVDRAGNEQFF
.,TRBV4-1,TRBJ2-1,TRBD2,TGCGCCAGCAGTGTCAGACTAGCGGTTTACAATGAGCAGTTCTTC,CASSVRLAVYNEQFF
few,TRBV2,TRBJ1-2,.,TGTGCCAACGAGGGGGAAACTAACTATGGCTACACCTTC,CANEGETNYGYTF
.,TRBV19,TRBJ2-2,.,TGTGCCAGTATGCGCGGGAAAATAAACACCGGGGAGCTGTTTTTT,CASMRGKINTGELFF
few,TRBV7-2,TRBJ2-1,TRBD2,TGTGCCAGCAGCCTTACCGGGACTAGCGGACCTTATCCGTTCTTC,CASSLTGTSGPYPFF
.,TRBV11-2,TRBJ2-2,.,TGTGCCAGCAGCTTAGTTGAGGGCCGGGAGCTGTTTTTT,CASSLVEGRELFF
few,TRBV5-6,TRBJ2-4,.,TGTGCCAGCAGCTTATCCGGCCCTCCGCAGTACTTC,CASSLSGPPQYF
many,TRBV29-1,TRBJ1-1,.,TGCAGCGTTGAGGGGGGTGACACTGAAGCTTTCTTT,CSVEGGDTEAFF
few,TRBV11-3,TRBJ2-3,.,TGTGCCAGCAGCAGACGGGACGCCGGACGTGATACGCAGTATTTT,CASSRRDAGRDTQYF
few,TRBV5-6,TRBJ2-7,TRBD2,TGTGCCAGCAGCTCTCAGCGGGGGGAGCAGTACTTC,CASSSQRGEQYF
few,TRBV6-2/TRBV6-3,TRBJ1-2,TRBD1,TGTGCCAGCAAACAGACAGGGGACTATGGCTACACCTTC,CASKQTGDYGYTF
.,TRBV4-1,TRBJ2-7,.,TGCGCCAGCAGCCAAGATCAGGTCGGCTACGAGCAGTACTTC,CASSQDQVGYEQYF
.,TRBV27,TRBJ1-1,TRBD1,TGTGCCAGCAGGACAGGGTCCCCCACTGAAGCTTTCTTT,CASRTGSPTEAFF
few,TRBV29-1,TRBJ2-7,.,TGCAGCGTTGAAGTCTCATCGTCGGACAGTCAGAAATCACCGAGGAACGAGCAGTACTTC,CSVEVSSSDSQKSPRNEQYF
many,TRBV10-3,TRBJ2-1,.,TGTGCCATCAGTGAGGGTGAAAATGAGCAGTTCTTC,CAISEGENEQFF
few,TRBV7-9,TRBJ1-4,.,TGTGCCAGCAGTGACGGAACTAATGAAAAACTGTTTTTT,CASSDGTNEKLFF
few,TRBV28,TRBJ2-2,TRBD1,TGTGCCACCGCAGACAGGGGGCGCGGCACCGGGGAGCTGTTTTTT,CATADRGRGTGELFF
many,TRBV3-1,TRBJ1-1,.,TGTGCCAGCAGCCAAGGCGTGGGAAGGAAAGGAGCTGAAGCTTTCTTT,CASSQGVGRKGAEAFF
many,TRBV5-1,TRBJ2-3,.,TGCGCCAGCAGGAGGGGTCCGACAGATACGCAGTATTTT,CASRRGPTDTQYF
.,TRBV11-2,TRBJ2-2,.,TGTGCCAGCAGCGCTGGAGTAACAGGGACCGGGGAGCTGTTTTTT,CASSAGVTGTGELFF